The clone carrying this TCR beta chain was recorded only once. Its antigen remains unknown. Positive CCR7 selection of CD45RO-negative cells yielded the naive CD8 cells, and terminally differentiated effector memory CD45RA+ cells were excluded. These data belong to a study of shared clonotypes between healthy human individuals. Study-wide background: Donors consisted of two women and a few men between 18 and 49. Per-donor plates numbered three CD4 naive, three CD4 memory, two CD8 naive and one CD8 memory.

Findings and caveats of the study: Larger estimated richness was generally recorded for naive subsets relative to memory subsets.

In germline, CDR1 is PRHDT, CDR2 FYEKMQ (reference sequence). V gave up 4 bases and J gave up 7 bases; unmatched junction bases: 4. The CDR3 runs to 15 residues. Repertoires were generated with immunoSEQ multiplex PCR, while TCRdb's copy carries only in-frame clones and drops some. Of about 1,800,000 clones listed, about 95% are singletons. Sequencing used naive CD8+ T cells sorted from blood. The TCR comes from a man between 18 and 35 years old in good health. V and J are TRBV13 and TRBJ2-2, with 12 bases aligning to TRBD2. CDR3 amino acids: CASSSTSGGDGELFF. The CDR3 DNA reads TGTGCCAGCAGCTCGACTAGCGGGGGTGACGGGGAGCTGTTTTTT.